This T cell receptor beta chain derives from a study of blood T cell repertoires in COVID-19. For the study at large: Sites across the United States, Italy and Spain contributed samples from acute and convalescent COVID-19. T cells, B-cell-depleted T cells, or PBMCs supplied cDNA or gDNA.

The CDR3 totals 15 residues. V shed 4 bases, J shed 0 bases, and the junction held 5 bases outside the gene matches. Germline V lookup: CDR1 SGHNT, CDR2 YYREEE (reference sequence). In the original workflow: Amplified reference gene primers provided the basis for estimating nucleated cell counts. Clones were read by immunoSEQ multiplex PCR, and TCRdb kept only the in-frame ones, dropping some. V and J calls and clone size are those listed in that table; D and trimming were worked out from the DNA. The sample lists under 450,000 clones; more than 85% were seen once. What was sequenced was PBMCs or T cells enriched from blood (not recorded which). The chain is built from TRBV5-4 and TRBJ1-1, with 8 positions matching TRBD1. This TCR derives from a woman in her 40s who had been exposed to COVID-19. The DNA for the CDR3 is TGTGCCAGCAGCCCCCGGACAGGGTTGAACACTGAAGCTTTCTTT. Residues: CASSPRTGLNTEAFF.